This is a list of T cell receptor beta chains from one sample in a study of OX40 agonist ivuxolimab in advanced cancers. Assay: immunoSEQ multiplex PCR; the TCRdb copy retains only in-frame clones and omits some. The sample contains under 25,000 clones, approximately 87% of which appear only once. The sequencing here drew on CD4+ or CD8+ T cells sorted from blood, taken in a trial of the OX40 agonist ivuxolimab. Receptor source: an adult with an advanced solid tumor such as melanoma, head and neck, liver or kidney cancer. CDR3s include the opening cysteine and the closing phenylalanine or tryptophan. Fields, in order: V gene, clone size, J gene, D gene, CDR3 protein, CDR3 DNA. D genes are given only for firm matches. Rows may omit the clone size; those that give it use once, few, many or a size class.

V: TRBV6-1
size: -
J: TRBJ1-2
D: TRBD1
CDR3: CASADTGGLDGYTF
DNA: TGTGCCAGTGCCGATACAGGGGGCTTGGATGGCTACACCTTC

V: TRBV12-1
size: once
J: TRBJ2-7
D: -
CDR3: CASSAGTSGRSTYEQYF
DNA: TGTGCCAGCAGCGCCGGGACTAGCGGGAGATCAACCTACGAGCAGTACTTC

V: TRBV2
size: -
J: TRBJ2-2
D: -
CDR3: CASKRIGVTGELFF
DNA: TGTGCCAGCAAACGAATCGGGGTTACCGGGGAGCTGTTTTTT

V: TRBV28
size: -
J: TRBJ2-3
D: TRBD2
CDR3: CASKAGGGTDTQYF
DNA: TGTGCCAGCAAAGCGGGAGGGGGCACAGATACGCAGTATTTT

V: TRBV27
size: -
J: TRBJ1-5
D: -
CDR3: CASSSQGLGNQPQHF
DNA: TGTGCCAGCAGCTCCCAGGGGCTTGGCAATCAGCCCCAGCATTTT

V: TRBV19
size: -
J: TRBJ1-2
D: -
CDR3: CASSYPGTNFLRYGYTF
DNA: TGTGCCAGTAGTTACCCCGGGACCAATTTCCTCCGCTATGGCTACACCTTC

V: TRBV6-6
size: few
J: TRBJ2-1
D: -
CDR3: CASNLPTNEQFF
DNA: TGTGCCAGCAACTTACCTACCAATGAGCAGTTCTTC

V: TRBV5-1
size: -
J: TRBJ2-2
D: -
CDR3: CASSSLLNTGELFF
DNA: TGCGCCAGCAGCTCCCTACTAAACACCGGGGAGCTGTTTTTT

V: TRBV14
size: few
J: TRBJ1-1
D: -
CDR3: CASSQAGVLTEAFF
DNA: TGTGCCAGCAGCCAGGCAGGGGTATTGACTGAAGCTTTCTTT

V: TRBV28
size: -
J: TRBJ2-5
D: -
CDR3: CASSPHEGGGETQYF
DNA: TGTGCCAGCAGTCCACACGAGGGGGGAGGAGAGACCCAGTACTTC

V: TRBV19
size: -
J: TRBJ2-2
D: -
CDR3: CASSPRLDPGELFF
DNA: TGTGCCAGTAGTCCTCGACTAGATCCCGGGGAGCTGTTTTTT

V: TRBV19
size: -
J: TRBJ1-5
D: -
CDR3: CASSYRGISGDQPQHF
DNA: TGTGCCAGTAGTTACCGGGGGATATCCGGGGATCAGCCCCAGCATTTT

V: TRBV19
size: -
J: TRBJ2-7
D: TRBD1
CDR3: CATAARQGNSGVEQYF
DNA: TGTGCCACCGCCGCCCGACAGGGGAATTCGGGGGTCGAGCAGTACTTC

V: TRBV2
size: -
J: TRBJ2-3
D: -
CDR3: CASRASVTDTQYF
DNA: TGTGCCAGCAGGGCTTCAGTCACAGATACGCAGTATTTT

V: TRBV7-9
size: -
J: TRBJ2-1
D: -
CDR3: CASSLELAVNEQFF
DNA: TGTGCCAGCAGCTTAGAGTTGGCGGTCAATGAGCAGTTCTTC

V: TRBV21-1
size: -
J: TRBJ1-5
D: -
CDR3: CASSKLGPLRPHSNQPQHF
DNA: TGTGCCAGCAGCAAATTGGGTCCGTTGCGTCCACATAGCAATCAGCCCCAGCATTTT

V: TRBV27
size: once
J: TRBJ1-1
D: -
CDR3: CASSSRTQVSEAFF
DNA: TGTGCCAGCAGTTCTAGGACGCAGGTATCTGAAGCTTTCTTT

V: TRBV27
size: few
J: TRBJ2-3
D: TRBD2
CDR3: CASSLSLGDYYTDTQYF
DNA: TGTGCCAGCAGTTTATCTCTCGGGGACTATTACACAGATACGCAGTATTTT

V: TRBV5-1
size: -
J: TRBJ2-7
D: -
CDR3: CASSSEPTDSYEQYF
DNA: TGCGCCAGCAGCTCAGAGCCCACCGACTCCTACGAGCAGTACTTC

V: TRBV7-2
size: once
J: TRBJ2-7
D: TRBD1
CDR3: CASSYYRGQLYEQYF
DNA: TGTGCCAGCAGCTATTACAGGGGGCAATTGTACGAGCAGTACTTC

V: TRBV10-2
size: -
J: TRBJ2-7
D: -
CDR3: CASRGSASYEQYF
DNA: TGCGCCAGCAGGGGCTCCGCATCCTACGAGCAGTACTTC

V: TRBV10-3
size: -
J: TRBJ2-7
D: -
CDR3: CAISEGYGQTNYEQYF
DNA: TGTGCCATCAGTGAGGGCTATGGACAAACGAACTACGAGCAGTACTTC

V: TRBV6-5
size: -
J: TRBJ1-1
D: -
CDR3: CASSLPQVPTEAFF
DNA: TGTGCCAGCAGTTTACCACAGGTCCCCACTGAAGCTTTCTTT

V: TRBV2
size: once
J: TRBJ2-4
D: -
CDR3: CASSEGGSGNIQYF
DNA: TGTGCCAGCAGTGAAGGGGGATCGGGGAACATTCAGTACTTC

V: TRBV14
size: -
J: TRBJ2-5
D: -
CDR3: CASSQVGVRETQYF
DNA: TGTGCCAGCAGCCAAGTCGGCGTTCGAGAGACCCAGTACTTC

V: TRBV5-1
size: once
J: TRBJ1-1
D: -
CDR3: CASSISGAVTLNTEAFF
DNA: TGCGCCAGCAGCATCTCAGGGGCGGTGACTTTGAACACTGAAGCTTTCTTT

V: TRBV11-3
size: once
J: TRBJ2-1
D: TRBD2
CDR3: CASSLIGTSQFF
DNA: TGTGCCAGCAGCTTAATAGGGACTAGCCAGTTCTTC

V: TRBV5-1
size: once
J: TRBJ1-5
D: -
CDR3: CASSLAGAGNQPQHF
DNA: TGCGCCAGCAGCTTGGCCGGGGCGGGCAATCAGCCCCAGCATTTT

V: TRBV5-1
size: few
J: TRBJ2-7
D: -
CDR3: CASSLAQLVNSYEQYF
DNA: TGCGCCAGCAGCTTGGCCCAACTAGTCAACTCCTACGAGCAGTACTTC

V: TRBV28
size: -
J: TRBJ2-5
D: -
CDR3: CASSLIEGKETQYF
DNA: TGTGCCAGCAGTTTAATCGAGGGAAAAGAGACCCAGTACTTC

V: TRBV19
size: -
J: TRBJ1-4
D: -
CDR3: CASRGTITNEKLFF
DNA: TGTGCCAGCCGGGGTACGATTACTAATGAAAAACTGTTTTTT

V: TRBV19
size: -
J: TRBJ1-4
D: -
CDR3: CASSISRNEKLFF
DNA: TGTGCCAGTAGTATATCAAGAAATGAAAAACTGTTTTTT

V: TRBV6-1
size: -
J: TRBJ2-7
D: TRBD1
CDR3: CASSPWGQAIYEQYF
DNA: TGTGCCAGCAGCCCCTGGGGACAGGCGATTTACGAGCAGTACTTC

V: TRBV5-4
size: -
J: TRBJ1-2
D: -
CDR3: CASSFGQTTGYTF
DNA: TGTGCCAGCAGCTTCGGTCAGACTACCGGCTACACCTTC

V: TRBV6-5
size: -
J: TRBJ2-5
D: TRBD2
CDR3: CASSGTSKETQYF
DNA: TGTGCCAGCAGCGGGACTAGCAAAGAGACCCAGTACTTC

V: TRBV13
size: -
J: TRBJ1-1
D: -
CDR3: CASSLSASGLNTEAFF
DNA: TGTGCCAGCAGCTTATCGGCCTCCGGCCTGAACACTGAAGCTTTCTTT

V: TRBV7-3
size: -
J: TRBJ2-1
D: -
CDR3: CASSPSIGSYNEQFF
DNA: TGTGCCAGCAGCCCCTCTATCGGCTCCTACAATGAGCAGTTCTTC

V: TRBV18
size: -
J: TRBJ2-5
D: -
CDR3: CASSPGMSETQYF
DNA: TGTGCCAGCTCACCCGGGATGTCTGAGACCCAGTACTTC

V: TRBV7-2
size: -
J: TRBJ1-2
D: -
CDR3: CASSLSSGSTTYGYTF
DNA: TGTGCCAGCAGCTTATCGTCAGGCTCAACCACCTATGGCTACACCTTC

V: TRBV5-8
size: -
J: TRBJ2-5
D: TRBD1
CDR3: CASSLVDRGGGETQYF
DNA: TGTGCCAGCAGCTTGGTCGACAGGGGTGGAGGTGAGACCCAGTACTTC

V: TRBV15
size: -
J: TRBJ2-5
D: TRBD1
CDR3: CATSRGDRGETQYF
DNA: TGTGCCACCAGCAGAGGGGACAGGGGAGAGACCCAGTACTTC

V: TRBV2
size: -
J: TRBJ1-5
D: -
CDR3: CASSISSTGQQPQHF
DNA: TGTGCCAGCAGTATAAGTAGTACAGGGCAACAGCCCCAGCATTTT